The 18 T cell receptor beta chains presented below share a single source sample, sequenced in a study of blood T cell repertoires in COVID-19. The protocol was immunoSEQ multiplex PCR, while the TCRdb copy is restricted to in-frame clones and leaves out a portion. The top ten clones hold around 16% of a sample with 150,000 to 200,000 clones, roughly three quarters of them seen once. The sample comprised PBMCs or T cells enriched from blood (not recorded which). The receptor source for this set is a woman aged 45-60 years with acute COVID-19.

The chain combines TRBV7-9 with TRBJ2-6; D may be TRBD1 (6 bases). Per germline, CDR1 SEHNR and CDR2 FQNEAQ (reference sequence). This CDR3 spans 15 amino acids. The ends were cut back, 5 bases at V and 4 bases at J, with 12 bases in the middle. The CDR3 DNA follows: TGTGCCAGCAGCCATGCCGGGACAGGGGCCAACGTCCTGACTTTC. Protein product: CASSHAGTGANVLTF.

The chain couples TRBV7-2 to TRBJ2-5, with 9 bases that match TRBD2. J was trimmed by 2 bases and V by 5 bases; bases with no gene match: 6. CDR1 and CDR2 from the germline V gene are SGHTA and FQGNSA. This CDR3 contains 15 residues. CDR3 protein: CASSPTTSGQETQYF. DNA of the CDR3: TGTGCCAGCAGCCCCACGACTAGCGGACAAGAGACCCAGTACTTC.

The chain combines TRBV19 with TRBJ1-1, with D perhaps matching TRBD1 (6 bases). The CDR3 is made up of 14 amino acids. V dropped 3 bases and J dropped 6 bases, with 14 bases sitting between them. Germline lookup yields CDR1 LNHDA and CDR2 SQIVND (reference sequence). CDR3 sequence reads: CASSMHREGAEAFF. CDR3 sequence (DNA): TGTGCCAGTAGTATGCACAGGGAAGGCGCTGAAGCTTTCTTT.

This clone was seen more than once but under ten times. The V call is TRBV7-2, the J call TRBJ1-2, with a weak D call TRBD1 (5 bases). Per germline, CDR1 SGHTA and CDR2 FQGNSA. The CDR3 sequence is 14 residues long. The V gene lost 2 bases and the J gene lost 5 bases, with 12 bases spanning the gap. The CDR3 sequence: CASSLMGEGYGYTF. The CDR3, as DNA: TGTGCCAGCAGCTTAATGGGGGAGGGGTATGGCTACACCTTC.

The chain employs TRBV4-3 and TRBJ2-1; 11 bases match TRBD2. CDR1 LGHNA and CDR2 YSLEER come from the germline V gene. The junction had 8 bases not matched to a gene; V was cut back by 3 bases and J by 4 bases. The CDR3 extends over 17 amino acids. The CDR3 loop reads CASSQDLSGGEYNEQFF. The CDR3 nucleotides read TGCGCCAGCAGCCAGGACCTTAGCGGGGGGGAATACAATGAGCAGTTCTTC.

This chain links TRBV6-5 with TRBJ2-5; 7 positions agree with TRBD2. Losses at the gene ends were 5 bases for V and 5 bases for J; bases not matched to a gene: 2. The CDR3 is made up of 12 amino acids. Germline V CDR1 and CDR2: MNHEY, SVGAGI. CDR3: CASSPGGETQYF. Written as DNA, the CDR3 is TGTGCCAGCAGTCCCGGGGGGGAGACCCAGTACTTC.

This clone showed up just a few times. This chain joins TRBV5-4 and TRBJ2-7; 8 bases agree with TRBD2. The CDR3 totals 16 residues. Germline CDR1 SGHNT, CDR2 YYREEE (reference sequence). Trimming removed 0 bases from V and 0 bases from J; junction bases left unmatched: 5. In DNA form, the CDR3 reads TGTGCCAGCAGCTTGGGCGTCGGGGGGGCCTCCTACGAGCAGTACGTC. Amino acid sequence: CASSLGVGGASYEQYV.

The CDR3 DNA is TGCGCCAGCAGCCTAGCGGGGGGAAAAGATACGCAGTATTTT. This encodes CASSLAGGKDTQYF. This chain links TRBV5-1 with TRBJ2-3; 11 bases map to TRBD2. V shed 4 bases, J shed 5 bases, and the junction held 3 bases outside the gene matches. The V gene's germline CDR1 is SGHRS and CDR2 YFSETQ. The CDR3 runs to 14 residues.

V gene TRBV6-4 combines with J gene TRBJ2-2; D is possibly TRBD2 (6 bases). Germline loops: CDR1 MRHNA, CDR2 SNTAGT. Trimming pared 5 bases from V and 5 bases from J, leaving 21 bases between. The CDR3 totals 17 residues. CDR3 DNA sequence: TGTGCCAGCAGTCCTCACTCTAGCGTTTCGTGGACCGGGGAGCTGTTTTTT. It encodes CASSPHSSVSWTGELFF.

The V and J genes are TRBV4-1 and TRBJ2-6; no reliable D call. Germline V gene lookup returns CDR1 MGHRA and CDR2 YSYEKL. V lost 1 base, J lost 0 bases, and 19 bases lay in between. This CDR3 region has 20 residues. The CDR3 loop reads CASSQGWQEDLNSGANVLTF. For the CDR3, the DNA is TGCGCCAGCAGCCAAGGTTGGCAGGAAGATTTAAACTCTGGGGCCAACGTCCTGACTTTC.

The chain carries TRBV7-2 and TRBJ1-2; TRBD1 is a possible D gene (6 bases). Trimming stripped 1 base from V and 2 bases from J, with 11 bases between. The CDR3 contains 15 residues. Germline V CDR1 and CDR2: SGHTA, FQGNSA. In DNA form, the CDR3 reads TGTGCCAGCAGCTTAGGGGCGGGGGCCAACTATGGCTACACCTTC. Translating it yields CASSLGAGANYGYTF.

This sequence joins TRBV9 and TRBJ2-1, with D maybe TRBD2 (7 bases). The germline gives CDR1 SGDLS, CDR2 YYNGEE. V was trimmed by 0 bases and J by 4 bases, leaving 14 bases between them. This CDR3 is 16 amino acids long. CDR3 amino acids: CASSVVGGGWYNEQFF. The CDR3 region has the DNA TGTGCCAGCAGCGTAGTAGGGGGAGGGTGGTACAATGAGCAGTTCTTC.

The chain uses TRBV18 and TRBJ1-2; maybe TRBD1 (5 bases). Germline V gives CDR1 KGHSH, CDR2 LQKENI. The CDR3 consists of 11 residues. V lost 2 bases to trimming and J lost 7 bases, with 5 bases between them. DNA of the CDR3: TGTGCCAGCTCACCAGGGGCTGGCTACACCTTC. As protein: CASSPGAGYTF.

The rearrangement joins TRBV29-1 to TRBJ2-1, with 10 bases that match TRBD2. Germline V gene data show CDR1 as SQVTM and CDR2 as ANQGSEA. This CDR3 is built from 17 residues. V was clipped by 3 bases and J by 0 bases; unmatched bases: 8. Here the CDR3 reads CSVESGGAPSSYNEQFF. CDR3 nucleotide sequence: TGCAGCGTTGAGAGCGGGGGGGCTCCCAGCTCCTACAATGAGCAGTTCTTC.

The J gene is TRBJ1-4, the V gene TRBV18; weak D call: TRBD1 (5 bases). V lost 2 bases and J lost 5, with 12 bases in between. The CDR3 is 15 amino acids. The germline gives CDR1 KGHSH, CDR2 LQKENI. The CDR3 spells CASSPSQGSNEKLFF. Here the CDR3 DNA reads TGTGCCAGCTCACCAAGTCAGGGTTCAAATGAAAAACTGTTTTTT.

The chain employs TRBV5-6 and TRBJ1-1; 8 positions agree with TRBD1. The V gene's germline CDR1 is SGHDT and CDR2 YYEEEE. This CDR3 is 16 amino acids long. V lost 2 bases to trimming and J lost 5 bases; unmatched junction nucleotides: 11. The CDR3 bases are TGTGCCAGCAGCTTCCGGGACAGGTTCCCCCATACTGAAGCTTTCTTT. It codes for CASSFRDRFPHTEAFF.

This clone was seen only once. The gene calls are TRBV11-2 and TRBJ1-1; D is undetermined. V was pared by 4 bases and J by 4 bases, with 7 bases between. The CDR3 extends over 12 amino acids. The germline V gene has CDR1 SGHAT and CDR2 FQNNGV. CDR3 loop: CASSSLATEAFF. Here the CDR3 DNA reads TGTGCCAGCAGCTCCCTAGCCACTGAAGCTTTCTTT.

The V gene is TRBV10-3, the J gene TRBJ2-5; TRBD2 agrees at 8 bases. CDR1 and CDR2 (germline): ENHRY, SYGVKD. The CDR3 is 13 residues long. Losses at the gene ends were 6 bases for V and 4 bases for J; bases not matched to a gene: 4. The CDR3 nucleotides read TGTGCCATCAGGGGACTAGGAGGAGAGACCCAGTACTTC. Translating it yields CAIRGLGGETQYF.